This TCR beta chain was obtained from a study of T cells in Graves' hyperthyroidism and ophthalmopathy. Researchers amplified the TCR beta CDR3 regions from RNA transcripts. TCR CDR3 underwent first-round RT-PCR with the HTBI primer set. In TCRdb, the multiplex PCR reads were re-called with MiXCR into one record per CDR3 protein. Among around 600,000 distinct CDR3 sequences, approximately 15% were seen once, and the ten largest hold 12%. Study findings and constraints: Most thyroid clonotypes expanded above 0.001 were also detected in blood.

In regard to this clonotype: Its antigen is unknown.

Sequencing was done on a sample of blood. The sequence derives from a woman aged 45-59 years with Graves' ophthalmopathy.

DNA for the CDR3: TGCAGTGCTAGAGAGGCGCAATCTGGAAACACCATATATTTT. It specifies CSAREAQSGNTIYF. V and J are TRBV20-1 and TRBJ1-3, with D hard to call. V dropped 0 bases and J dropped 1 base, with 7 bases sitting between them. Germline assignment: CDR1 DFQATT and CDR2 SNEGSKA (reference sequence). The CDR3 sequence is 14 residues long.